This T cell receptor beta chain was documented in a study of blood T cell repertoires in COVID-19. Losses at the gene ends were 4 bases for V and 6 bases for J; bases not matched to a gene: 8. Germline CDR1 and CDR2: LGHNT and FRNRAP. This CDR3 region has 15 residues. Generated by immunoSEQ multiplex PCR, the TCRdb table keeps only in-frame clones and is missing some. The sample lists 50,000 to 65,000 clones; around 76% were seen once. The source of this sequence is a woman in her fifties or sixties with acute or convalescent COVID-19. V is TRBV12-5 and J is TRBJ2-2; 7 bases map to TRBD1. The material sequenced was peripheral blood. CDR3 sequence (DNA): TGTGCTAGTGGTTCGAGGGGGCTAGGATCCGGGGAGCTGTTTTTT. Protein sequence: CASGSRGLGSGELFF.